Sequencing of this T cell receptor beta chain was carried out in a study of OX40 agonist ivuxolimab in advanced cancers. On the study more broadly: The study enrolled dose-escalation patients with hepatocellular carcinoma, melanoma, renal cell or head and neck cancer. Under the entry rules, prior anti-PD-1, anti-PD-L1 or anti-CTLA-4 therapy was allowed, and roughly 39% had some.

Germline-derived CDR1 and CDR2 are MDHEN and SYDVKM. Deletions cut 9 bases from V and 5 bases from J, with 14 bases between. The CDR3 runs to 12 residues. A note on this clone: Antigen: not known.

The assay was immunoSEQ multiplex PCR, and TCRdb's table has in-frame clones only and misses some. Of under 70,000 clones in the sample, about 89% were seen once. The study's findings and limits: At 0.1 to 3.0 mg/kg, clonal expansion of CD4+ and CD8+ blood T cells had occurred by week 6.

The rearrangement links TRBV28 to TRBJ2-7, with no clear D. This TCR was sampled from an adult with an advanced solid tumor such as melanoma, head and neck, liver or kidney cancer. The sequencing here drew on CD4+ or CD8+ T cells sorted from blood, taken in a trial of the OX40 agonist ivuxolimab. The CDR3 coding sequence is TGTGCCAGTCGGACCCCGGACGACGAGCAGTACTTC. Translating gives CASRTPDDEQYF.